What follows are 13 T cell receptor beta chains derived from one specimen sequenced in a study of CD8+ T cells in alopecia areata. Extraction of RNA preceded its reverse transcription into cDNA, which served as the sequencing template. Only in-frame clones appear in the TCRdb table, and some are missing; sequencing was by immunoSEQ multiplex PCR. The sample yields 140,000 to 150,000 clones, more than 75% seen once. This sample comprised CD8+ T cells sorted from blood, obtained at week 0. These TCRs come from a human donor with alopecia areata.

The CDR3: CASSHPGVDQPQHF. As DNA, the CDR3 is TGTGCCAGCAGCCACCCGGGAGTTGATCAGCCCCAGCATTTT. The chain joins TRBV7-9 to TRBJ1-5; D gene unclear. The ends were cut back, 5 bases at V and 5 bases at J, with 13 bases in the middle. This CDR3 is built from 14 residues. Germline lookup yields CDR1 SEHNR and CDR2 FQNEAQ (reference sequence).

This chain joins TRBV30 and TRBJ1-1; D not certain. Germline V gives CDR1 GTSNPN, CDR2 SVGIG (reference sequence). V lost 5 bases to trimming and J lost 6 bases, with 10 bases between them. This CDR3 region has 11 residues. The DNA for the CDR3 is TGTGCCTGGGAAATTCACTCTGAAGCTTTCTTT. Its translation: CAWEIHSEAFF.

This rearrangement joins TRBV19 to TRBJ1-2; possibly TRBD1 for D (5 bases). V was trimmed by 5 bases and J by 1 base, leaving 11 bases between them. The CDR3 is 14 amino acids. Germline V gene lookup returns CDR1 LNHDA and CDR2 SQIVND (reference sequence). The CDR3 DNA follows: TGTGCCAGTAGTCCGGGACCTAGTAACTATGGCTACACCTTC. Translating gives CASSPGPSNYGYTF.

This clone was counted between two and nine times. This chain links TRBV6-5 with TRBJ2-3, with D perhaps matching TRBD2 (6 bases). Per the germline V gene, CDR1 is MNHEY and CDR2 is SVGAGI. Trimming stripped 2 bases from V and 3 bases from J, with 12 bases between. This CDR3 region has 15 residues. CDR3 residues: CASSYGSEGTDTQYF. In DNA, the CDR3 is TGTGCCAGCAGTTACGGTTCGGAGGGTACAGATACGCAGTATTTT.

The chain is built from TRBV4-1 and TRBJ2-3; 10 nucleotides line up with TRBD2. V shed 1 base, J shed 2 bases, and the junction held 3 bases outside the gene matches. The CDR3 is 16 amino acids. Germline V gene sequence: CDR1 MGHRA, CDR2 YSYEKL. CDR3 residues: CASSQGTSGFTDTQYF. CDR3 coding DNA: TGCGCCAGCAGCCAAGGGACTAGCGGATTCACAGATACGCAGTATTTT.

The chain is built from TRBV25-1 and TRBJ2-7, with TRBD2 identical over 7 bases. The CDR3 contains 13 residues. The V gene's germline CDR1 is MGHDK and CDR2 SYGVNS. After removal of 8 bases from V and 5 bases from J, the junction contained 9 bases not matched to a gene. CDR3 loop: CASGPMGGNEQYF. The CDR3 region has the DNA TGTGCCAGCGGCCCCATGGGGGGGAACGAGCAGTACTTC.

This clone was detected a few times. The chain uses TRBV6-1 and TRBJ1-2; D is unclear. V was pared by 1 base and J by 4 bases, with 13 bases between. Looked up from germline, CDR1 is MNHNS and CDR2 is SASEGT. The CDR3 is 15 amino acids. The CDR3 nucleotides read TGTGCCAGCAGTGAAGACGGTTCACCAAGCTATGGCTACACCTTC. The encoded protein is CASSEDGSPSYGYTF.

V usage is TRBV30 and J usage is TRBJ2-5, with 9 bases fitting TRBD1. The J call may be in error: the DNA end matches TRBJ2-7 better. The V gene's germline CDR1 is GTSNPN and CDR2 SVGIG (reference sequence). The CDR3 totals 14 residues. The CDR3 region has the DNA TGTGCCTGGAAGGGGGACAGGGAATCCTACGAGCAGTACTTC. This translates into CAWKGDRESYEQYF.

This rearrangement joins TRBV11-2 to TRBJ2-6; D is possibly TRBD2 (6 bases). V was clipped by 2 bases and J by 6 bases, with 14 bases between them. CDR3 size: 16 residues. Looked up from germline, CDR1 is SGHAT and CDR2 is FQNNGV. CDR3 loop: CASSLLWDSEANVLTF. CDR3 bases: TGTGCCAGCAGCTTATTATGGGACTCGGAGGCCAACGTCCTGACTTTC.

The rearrangement joins TRBV25-1 to TRBJ2-4, with 9 bases fitting TRBD2. V trimming: 6 bases; J trimming: 6 bases; junction bases outside the gene matches: 12. The CDR3 is 16 amino acids. The germline CDR1 and CDR2 sequences are MGHDK and SYGVNS. The CDR3 DNA sequence: TGTGCCAGCAGCGACAGCCGAGTAGCGGGGGCAAACATTCAGTACTTC. Its protein is CASSDSRVAGANIQYF.

The V and J genes are TRBV6-5 and TRBJ1-1; D is possibly TRBD1 (5 bases). Germline values: CDR1 MNHEY, CDR2 SVGAGI. This CDR3 has 15 amino acids. Trimming took 3 bases from V and 0 from J, leaving 11 bases between them. Written as DNA, the CDR3 is TGTGCCAGCAGTTATGGTGGGGCATTGAACACTGAAGCTTTCTTT. Its translation is CASSYGGALNTEAFF.

The chain is built from TRBV4-1 and TRBJ2-5; 8 bases are shared with TRBD1. The tail of the sequence fits TRBJ2-7 better, so the J call may be wrong. The CDR3 runs to 15 residues. CDR1 and CDR2 (germline): MGHRA, YSYEKL. For the CDR3, the DNA is TGCGCCAGCAGCCATGAATCCAGGGGGCACTACGAGCAGTACTTC. As protein: CASSHESRGHYEQYF.

This chain uses TRBV11-2 with TRBJ2-7; TRBD2 agrees at 9 bases. Trimming removed 5 bases from V and 2 bases from J; junction bases left unmatched: 1. This CDR3 has 13 residues. The V gene's germline CDR1 is SGHAT and CDR2 FQNNGV. CDR3 protein: CASSPSGTYEQYF. DNA of the CDR3: TGTGCCAGCAGCCCTAGCGGGACCTACGAGCAGTACTTC.